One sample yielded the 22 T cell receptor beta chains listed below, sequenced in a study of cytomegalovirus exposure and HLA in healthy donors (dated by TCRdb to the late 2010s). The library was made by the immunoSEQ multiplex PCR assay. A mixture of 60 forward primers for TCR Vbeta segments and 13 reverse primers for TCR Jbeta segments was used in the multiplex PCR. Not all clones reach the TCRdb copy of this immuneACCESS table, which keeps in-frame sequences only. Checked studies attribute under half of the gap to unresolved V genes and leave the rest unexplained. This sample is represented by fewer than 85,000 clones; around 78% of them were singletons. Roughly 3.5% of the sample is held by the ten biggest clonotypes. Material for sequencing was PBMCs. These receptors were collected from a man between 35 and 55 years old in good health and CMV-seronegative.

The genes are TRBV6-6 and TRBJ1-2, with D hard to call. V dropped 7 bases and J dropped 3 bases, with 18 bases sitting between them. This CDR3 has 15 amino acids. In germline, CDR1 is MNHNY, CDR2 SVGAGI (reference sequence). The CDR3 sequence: CASTKFGGPDYGYTF. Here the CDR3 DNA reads TGTGCCAGCACCAAGTTCGGCGGGCCGGACTATGGCTACACCTTC.

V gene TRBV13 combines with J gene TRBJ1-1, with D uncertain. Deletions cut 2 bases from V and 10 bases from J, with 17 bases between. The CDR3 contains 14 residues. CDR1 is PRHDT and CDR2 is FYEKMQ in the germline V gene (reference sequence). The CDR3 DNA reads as TGTGCCAGCAGCTTATCCCGAGTAACGAGTCCAGCTTTCTTT. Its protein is CASSLSRVTSPAFF.

The CDR3, as DNA: TGCAGCGCCGCCGCACAGGGCGACTATGGCTACACCTTC. It translates to CSAAAQGDYGYTF. The chain is built from TRBV29-1 and TRBJ1-2; D possibly corresponds to TRBD1 (6 bases). Germline V lookup: CDR1 SQVTM, CDR2 ANQGSEA. Trimming removed 7 bases from V and 3 bases from J, with 15 bases in between. This CDR3 has 13 amino acids.

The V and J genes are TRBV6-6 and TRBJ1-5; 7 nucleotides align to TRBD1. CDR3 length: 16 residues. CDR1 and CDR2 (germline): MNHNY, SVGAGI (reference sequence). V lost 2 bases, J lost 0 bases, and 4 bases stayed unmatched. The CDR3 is CASSYGTANSNQPQHF. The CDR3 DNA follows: TGTGCCAGCAGTTACGGGACAGCAAATAGCAATCAGCCCCAGCATTTT.

This chain's CDR3 is CASRPGPGEVTQYF. The CDR3 region has the DNA TGTGCCAGCAGGCCAGGGCCGGGAGAGGTGACCCAGTACTTC. The chain uses TRBV7-9 and TRBJ2-5, with a weak D call TRBD2 (6 bases). Germline assignment: CDR1 SEHNR and CDR2 FQNEAQ (reference sequence). The CDR3 is 14 amino acids. Trimming removed 6 bases from V and 7 bases from J, with 18 bases in between.

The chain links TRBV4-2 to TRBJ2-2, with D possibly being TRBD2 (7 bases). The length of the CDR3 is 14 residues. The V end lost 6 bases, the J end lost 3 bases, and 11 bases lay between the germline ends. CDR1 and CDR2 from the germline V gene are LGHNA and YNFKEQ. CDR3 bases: TGTGCCAGCAGTACAGGGAGGGACACCGGGGAGCTGTTTTTT. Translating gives CASSTGRDTGELFF.

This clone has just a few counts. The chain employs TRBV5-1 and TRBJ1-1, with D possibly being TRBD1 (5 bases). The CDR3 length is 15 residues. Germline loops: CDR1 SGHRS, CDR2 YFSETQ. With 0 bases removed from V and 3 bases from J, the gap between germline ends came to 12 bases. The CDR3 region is CASSLEVRAYTEAFF. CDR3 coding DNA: TGCGCCAGCAGCTTGGAGGTCAGGGCTTACACTGAAGCTTTCTTT.

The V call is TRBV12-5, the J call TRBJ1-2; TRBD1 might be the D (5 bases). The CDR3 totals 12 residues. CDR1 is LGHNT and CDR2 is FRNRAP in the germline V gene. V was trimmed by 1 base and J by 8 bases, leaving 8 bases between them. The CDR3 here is CASGLEAGGYTF. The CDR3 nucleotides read TGTGCTAGTGGTTTGGAGGCAGGGGGCTACACCTTC.

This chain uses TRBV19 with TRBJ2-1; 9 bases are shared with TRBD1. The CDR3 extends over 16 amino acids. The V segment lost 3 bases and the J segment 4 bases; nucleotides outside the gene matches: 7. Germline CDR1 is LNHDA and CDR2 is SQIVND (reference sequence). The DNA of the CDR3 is TGTGCCAGTAGTATGGAGTTGGGACAGGGTTACAATGAGCAGTTCTTC. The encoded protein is CASSMELGQGYNEQFF.

The CDR3 sequence: CASSPRQVPKAFF. The CDR3 coding sequence is TGTGCCAGCAGCCCAAGACAGGTCCCGAAAGCTTTCTTT. The rearrangement links TRBV28 to TRBJ1-1; perhaps TRBD1 as D (6 bases). This CDR3 comprises 13 residues. CDR1 is MDHEN and CDR2 is SYDVKM in the germline V gene. Trimming removed 6 bases at V and 9 bases at J, with 17 bases between.

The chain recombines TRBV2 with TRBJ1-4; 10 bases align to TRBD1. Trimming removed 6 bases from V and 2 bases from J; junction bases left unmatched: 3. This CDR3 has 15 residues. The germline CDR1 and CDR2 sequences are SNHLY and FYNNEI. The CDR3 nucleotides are TGTGCCAGCAGGGGGACAGGGGTCACTAATGAAAAACTGTTTTTT. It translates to CASRGTGVTNEKLFF.

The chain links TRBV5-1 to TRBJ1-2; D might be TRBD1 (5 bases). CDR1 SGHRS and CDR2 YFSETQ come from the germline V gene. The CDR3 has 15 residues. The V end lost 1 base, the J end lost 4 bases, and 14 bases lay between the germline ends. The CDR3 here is CASSLTPTGVYGYTF. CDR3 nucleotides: TGCGCCAGCAGCTTGACCCCAACAGGAGTCTATGGCTACACCTTC.

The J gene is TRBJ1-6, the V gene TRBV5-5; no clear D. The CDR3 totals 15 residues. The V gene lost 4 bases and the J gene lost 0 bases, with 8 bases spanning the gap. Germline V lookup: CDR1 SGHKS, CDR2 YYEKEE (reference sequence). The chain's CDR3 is CASSGGNSYNSPLHF. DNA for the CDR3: TGTGCCAGCAGCGGAGGGAACTCCTATAATTCACCCCTCCACTTT.

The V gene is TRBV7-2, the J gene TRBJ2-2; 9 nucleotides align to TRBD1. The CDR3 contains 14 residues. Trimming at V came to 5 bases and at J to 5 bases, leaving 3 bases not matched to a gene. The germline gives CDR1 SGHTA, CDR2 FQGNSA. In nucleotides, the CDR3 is TGTGCCAGCAGCGTACAGGGGGCAACCGGGGAGCTGTTTTTT. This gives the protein CASSVQGATGELFF.

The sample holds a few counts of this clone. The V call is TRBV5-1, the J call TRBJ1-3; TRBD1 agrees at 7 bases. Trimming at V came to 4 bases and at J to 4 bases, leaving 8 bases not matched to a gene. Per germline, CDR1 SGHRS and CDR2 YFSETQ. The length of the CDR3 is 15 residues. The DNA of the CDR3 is TGCGCCAGCAGCAATGGGGACAGTACCGGAAACACCATATATTTT. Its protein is CASSNGDSTGNTIYF. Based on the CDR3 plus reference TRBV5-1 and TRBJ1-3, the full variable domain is KAGVTQTPRYLIKTRGQQVTLSCSPISGHRSVSWYQQTPGQGLQFLFEYFSETQRNKGNFPGRFSGRQFSNSRSEMNVSTLELGDSALYLCASSNGDSTGNTIYFGEGSWLTVV.

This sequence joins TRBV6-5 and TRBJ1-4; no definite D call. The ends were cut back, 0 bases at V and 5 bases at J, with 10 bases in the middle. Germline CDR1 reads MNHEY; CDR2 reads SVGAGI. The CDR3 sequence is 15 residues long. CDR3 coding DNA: TGTGCCAGCAGTTACTCGTTACGGGTAAATGAAAAACTGTTTTTT. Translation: CASSYSLRVNEKLFF.

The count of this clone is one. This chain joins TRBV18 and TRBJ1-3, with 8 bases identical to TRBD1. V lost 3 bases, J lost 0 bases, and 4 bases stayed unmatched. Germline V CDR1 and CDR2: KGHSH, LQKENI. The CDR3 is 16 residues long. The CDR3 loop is CASSPLGQGSGNTIYF. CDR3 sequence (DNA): TGTGCCAGCTCACCGCTAGGACAGGGCTCTGGAAACACCATATATTTT.

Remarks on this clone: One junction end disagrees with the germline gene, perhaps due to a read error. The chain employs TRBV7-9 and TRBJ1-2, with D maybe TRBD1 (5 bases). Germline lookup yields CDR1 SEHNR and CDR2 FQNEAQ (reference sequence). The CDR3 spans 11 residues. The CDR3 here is CASRQNYGYPF. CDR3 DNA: TGTGCCAGTAGACAGAACTATGGCTACCCCTTC.

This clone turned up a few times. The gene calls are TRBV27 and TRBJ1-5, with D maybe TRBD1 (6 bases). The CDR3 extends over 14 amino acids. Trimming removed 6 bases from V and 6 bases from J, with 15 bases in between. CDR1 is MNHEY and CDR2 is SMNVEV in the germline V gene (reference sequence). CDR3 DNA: TGTGCCAGCAGCCAACAGGGAGGGAGTCAGCCCCAGCATTTT. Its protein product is CASSQQGGSQPQHF.

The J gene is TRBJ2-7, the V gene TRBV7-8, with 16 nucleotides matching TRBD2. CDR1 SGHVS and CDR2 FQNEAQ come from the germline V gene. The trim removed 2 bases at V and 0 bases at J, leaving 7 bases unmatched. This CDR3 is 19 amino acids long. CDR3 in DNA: TGTGCCAGCAGCTTACCGGGACTAGCGGGGGGGCAGGTCTCCTACGAGCAGTACTTC. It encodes CASSLPGLAGGQVSYEQYF.

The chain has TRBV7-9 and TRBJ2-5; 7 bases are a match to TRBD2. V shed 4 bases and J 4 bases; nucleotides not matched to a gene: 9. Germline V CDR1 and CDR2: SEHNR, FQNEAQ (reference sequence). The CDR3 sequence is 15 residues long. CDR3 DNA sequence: TGTGCCAGCAGCTCAAATGCGGGGGTGGGAGAGACCCAGTACTTC. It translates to CASSSNAGVGETQYF.

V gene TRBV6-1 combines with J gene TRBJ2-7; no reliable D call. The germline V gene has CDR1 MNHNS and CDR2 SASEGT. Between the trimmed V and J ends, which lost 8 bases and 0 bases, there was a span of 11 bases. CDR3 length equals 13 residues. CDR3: CASLWAASYEQYF. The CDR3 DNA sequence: TGTGCCAGCCTTTGGGCAGCCTCCTACGAGCAGTACTTC.